This is a list of T cell receptor beta chains from one sample in a study of blood T cell repertoires in COVID-19. The data were produced by immunoSEQ multiplex PCR, yet TCRdb's version contains in-frame clones alone and is incomplete. The sample lists about 100,000 clones; around 92% were seen once. Material for sequencing was peripheral blood. All receptors derive from a man in his fifties or sixties with active COVID-19. Each CDR3 is given with its conserved first and last residue. Each record gives: clone size, V gene, D gene, J gene, CDR3 DNA, CDR3 protein. D genes are given only for firm matches. Not all rows give a size; the values are once, few, many and, for expanded clones, a class.

NA	TRBV4-1	TRBD1	TRBJ1-2	TGCGCCAGCAGCCCCCGACAGGGGGCGCCGTCAGATGGCTACACCTTC	CASSPRQGAPSDGYTF
NA	TRBV6-6	NA	TRBJ1-1	TGTGCCAGCAGTCCCACCCAACAGGGACAACGGAACACTGAAGCTTTCTTT	CASSPTQQGQRNTEAFF
NA	TRBV6-5	TRBD1	TRBJ1-2	TGTGCCAGCAGTTCCCCAAACAGGGGTTACTATGGCTACACCTTC	CASSSPNRGYYGYTF
NA	TRBV9	TRBD1	TRBJ1-4	TGTGCCAGCAGCGGCGACAGGGTCGATGGGAAACTGTTTTTT	CASSGDRVDGKLFF
NA	TRBV5-1	TRBD1	TRBJ2-1	TGCGCCAGCAGCTTAAGACAGGGTAGCGATGAGCAGTTCTTC	CASSLRQGSDEQFF
NA	TRBV7-9	NA	TRBJ1-1	TGTGCCAGCAGCTTATCTGAGGGTCACACTGAAGCTTTCTTT	CASSLSEGHTEAFF
once	TRBV18	NA	TRBJ2-3	TGTGCCAGCTCAGGCTCGGGGGGCACAGATACGCAGTATTTT	CASSGSGGTDTQYF
NA	TRBV10-3	NA	TRBJ1-5	TGTGCCATCAGTGAAGGGAGGGCGGGTGGCAATCAGCCCCAGCATTTT	CAISEGRAGGNQPQHF
NA	TRBV10-3	TRBD2	TRBJ2-3	TGTGCCATCAGCCCCCTGGGGCTAGCGGCCAGCACAGATACGCAGTATTTT	CAISPLGLAASTDTQYF
once	TRBV6-5	TRBD1	TRBJ2-7	TGTGCCAGCAGGGGACAGGGGGCCAACGAGCAGTACTTC	CASRGQGANEQYF
NA	TRBV6-6	NA	TRBJ1-6	TGTGCCAGCAGTTGGGACAAGAATTCACCCCTCCACTTT	CASSWDKNSPLHF
NA	TRBV28	TRBD2	TRBJ2-7	TGTGCCAGCATCATGGGGGGGAGCCCCTACGAGCAGTACTTC	CASIMGGSPYEQYF
NA	TRBV7-9	TRBD2	TRBJ2-2	TGTGCCAGCAGATCCCTAGCGGGTGCGAACACCGGGGAGCTGTTTTTT	CASRSLAGANTGELFF